The rows below give T cell receptor beta chains drawn from one sample of a study of blood T cell repertoires in COVID-19. Produced via immunoSEQ multiplex PCR; TCRdb's table is partial and in-frame only. Here the sample spans 100,000 or so clones, 81% being singletons. Sequenced sample: peripheral blood. These receptors were obtained from an elderly man with acute or convalescent COVID-19. The CDR3 runs from the conserved cysteine through the conserved F or W. The order of the fields is V gene, clone size, J gene, D gene, CDR3 protein, CDR3 DNA. A D gene is named only where the DNA matches it firmly. Some rows have no size entry. The others give once, few or many, or a class for an expanded clone.

V: TRBV6-2/TRBV6-3
size: .
J: TRBJ1-5
D: TRBD1
CDR3: CASSSGGGNQPQHF
DNA: TGTGCCAGCAGTTCAGGGGGCGGCAATCAGCCCCAGCATTTT

V: TRBV7-9
size: .
J: TRBJ2-7
D: TRBD2
CDR3: CASIPPRRTSGISYEQYF
DNA: TGTGCCAGCATCCCCCCCCGTCGGACTAGCGGAATTTCCTACGAGCAGTACTTC

V: TRBV7-9
size: .
J: TRBJ2-1
D: TRBD2
CDR3: CASSNPREGGYNEQFF
DNA: TGTGCCAGCAGCAATCCACGGGAGGGCGGTTACAATGAGCAGTTCTTC

V: TRBV5-1
size: .
J: TRBJ2-1
D: .
CDR3: CASSLGAHNEQFF
DNA: TGCGCCAGCAGCTTAGGAGCCCACAATGAGCAGTTCTTC

V: TRBV10-3
size: .
J: TRBJ2-7
D: TRBD1
CDR3: CAILGGTGGEQYF
DNA: TGTGCCATCCTGGGGGGGACAGGGGGCGAGCAGTACTTC

V: TRBV5-5
size: few
J: TRBJ1-5
D: .
CDR3: CASSLDGNQPQHF
DNA: TGTGCCAGCAGCTTGGACGGGAATCAGCCCCAGCATTTT

V: TRBV29-1
size: .
J: TRBJ2-1
D: .
CDR3: CSVEGSASSYNEQFF
DNA: TGCAGCGTTGAAGGGTCAGCTAGCTCCTACAATGAGCAGTTCTTC

V: TRBV7-2
size: .
J: TRBJ2-2
D: .
CDR3: CASSPGAVNTGELFF
DNA: TGTGCCAGCAGCCCCGGAGCGGTGAACACCGGGGAGCTGTTTTTT

V: TRBV5-1
size: .
J: TRBJ1-3
D: .
CDR3: CASSATTGFSGNTIYF
DNA: TGCGCCAGCAGCGCAACTACAGGGTTCTCTGGAAACACCATATATTTT

V: TRBV7-3
size: once
J: TRBJ2-1
D: .
CDR3: CASSINRDNEQFF
DNA: TGTGCCAGCAGCATTAACAGGGACAATGAGCAGTTCTTC

V: TRBV7-9
size: .
J: TRBJ1-1
D: .
CDR3: CASSLEPDTEAFF
DNA: TGTGCCAGCAGCTTAGAGCCGGACACTGAAGCTTTCTTT

V: TRBV7-9
size: .
J: TRBJ2-1
D: .
CDR3: CASSLEGGNRGHEQFF
DNA: TGTGCCAGCAGCTTAGAAGGCGGGAACCGAGGGCATGAGCAGTTCTTC

V: TRBV19
size: .
J: TRBJ2-1
D: .
CDR3: CASISLASSSYNEQFF
DNA: TGTGCCAGTATCTCTCTAGCGTCGAGCTCCTACAATGAGCAGTTCTTC

V: TRBV5-5
size: .
J: TRBJ1-1
D: .
CDR3: CASSLGRRNTEAFF
DNA: TGTGCCAGCAGCTTGGGAAGGAGGAACACTGAAGCTTTCTTT

V: TRBV10-2
size: .
J: TRBJ1-5
D: TRBD1
CDR3: CASSEGQGRQPQHF
DNA: TGCGCCAGCAGTGAGGGACAGGGAAGACAGCCCCAGCATTTT

V: TRBV7-9
size: few
J: TRBJ1-5
D: .
CDR3: CASSPLGDRNQPQHF
DNA: TGTGCCAGCAGCCCCTTGGGAGACAGGAATCAGCCCCAGCATTTT

V: TRBV27
size: .
J: TRBJ2-7
D: TRBD1
CDR3: CASIEIGRGRYEQYF
DNA: TGTGCCAGCATTGAAATAGGCAGGGGGCGCTACGAGCAGTACTTC

V: TRBV28
size: few
J: TRBJ2-5
D: TRBD1
CDR3: CASRGDRGRKETQYF
DNA: TGTGCCAGCAGGGGGGACAGGGGTCGAAAAGAGACCCAGTACTTC

V: TRBV3-1/TRBV3-2
size: .
J: TRBJ1-6
D: .
CDR3: CASSPFGGGENSPLHF
DNA: TGTGCCAGCAGCCCCTTTGGCGGGGGGGAAAATTCACCCCTCCACTTT

V: TRBV18
size: many
J: TRBJ2-7
D: TRBD1
CDR3: CASSLDRGKYEQYF
DNA: TGTGCCAGCTCACTGGACAGGGGAAAATACGAGCAGTACTTC

V: TRBV7-6
size: .
J: TRBJ2-1
D: TRBD2
CDR3: CASSLAAGGTPSSYNEQFF
DNA: TGTGCCAGCAGCTTAGCGGCGGGAGGGACTCCAAGCTCCTACAATGAGCAGTTCTTC

V: TRBV6-6
size: .
J: TRBJ2-2
D: .
CDR3: CASSHPTGSINTGELFF
DNA: TGTGCCAGCAGTCATCCAACAGGGAGTATCAACACCGGGGAGCTGTTTTTT

V: TRBV18
size: .
J: TRBJ1-1
D: .
CDR3: CASSQTGGGNTEAFF
DNA: TGTGCCAGCTCACAAACGGGTGGTGGGAACACTGAAGCTTTCTTT

V: TRBV13
size: .
J: TRBJ1-1
D: TRBD1
CDR3: CASRSGTGNTEAFF
DNA: TGTGCCAGCAGATCTGGGACAGGGAACACTGAAGCTTTCTTT

V: TRBV7-2
size: .
J: TRBJ2-1
D: TRBD2
CDR3: CASSFRVRTSGSGEQFF
DNA: TGTGCCAGCAGCTTTCGGGTGCGGACTAGCGGGAGCGGTGAGCAGTTCTTC

V: TRBV18
size: once
J: TRBJ1-1
D: TRBD1
CDR3: CASSSGTDTEAFF
DNA: TGTGCCAGCTCTTCCGGGACAGACACTGAAGCTTTCTTT

V: TRBV2
size: .
J: TRBJ1-2
D: .
CDR3: CASGFREYGYTF
DNA: TGTGCCAGCGGGTTCCGGGAGTATGGCTACACCTTC

V: TRBV6-6
size: .
J: TRBJ2-1
D: TRBD2
CDR3: CASSHASSGSSYNEQFF
DNA: TGTGCCAGCAGTCACGCCTCTAGCGGGAGTTCCTACAATGAGCAGTTCTTC

V: TRBV28
size: few
J: TRBJ1-2
D: .
CDR3: CASQTASYGYTF
DNA: TGTGCCTCTCAGACAGCCTCCTATGGCTACACCTTC